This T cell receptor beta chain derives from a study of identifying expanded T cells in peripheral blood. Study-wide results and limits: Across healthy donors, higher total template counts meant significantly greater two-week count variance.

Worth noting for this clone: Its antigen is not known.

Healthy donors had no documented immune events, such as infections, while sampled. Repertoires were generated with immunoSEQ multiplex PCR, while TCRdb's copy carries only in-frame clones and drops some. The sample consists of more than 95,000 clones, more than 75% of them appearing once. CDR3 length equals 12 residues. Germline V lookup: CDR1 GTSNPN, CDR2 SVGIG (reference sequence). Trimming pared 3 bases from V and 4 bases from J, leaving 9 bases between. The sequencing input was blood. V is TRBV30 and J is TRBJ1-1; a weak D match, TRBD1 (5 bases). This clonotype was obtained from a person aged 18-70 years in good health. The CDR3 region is CAWSRGGTEAFF. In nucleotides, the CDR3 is TGTGCCTGGAGCCGCGGGGGCACTGAAGCTTTCTTT.